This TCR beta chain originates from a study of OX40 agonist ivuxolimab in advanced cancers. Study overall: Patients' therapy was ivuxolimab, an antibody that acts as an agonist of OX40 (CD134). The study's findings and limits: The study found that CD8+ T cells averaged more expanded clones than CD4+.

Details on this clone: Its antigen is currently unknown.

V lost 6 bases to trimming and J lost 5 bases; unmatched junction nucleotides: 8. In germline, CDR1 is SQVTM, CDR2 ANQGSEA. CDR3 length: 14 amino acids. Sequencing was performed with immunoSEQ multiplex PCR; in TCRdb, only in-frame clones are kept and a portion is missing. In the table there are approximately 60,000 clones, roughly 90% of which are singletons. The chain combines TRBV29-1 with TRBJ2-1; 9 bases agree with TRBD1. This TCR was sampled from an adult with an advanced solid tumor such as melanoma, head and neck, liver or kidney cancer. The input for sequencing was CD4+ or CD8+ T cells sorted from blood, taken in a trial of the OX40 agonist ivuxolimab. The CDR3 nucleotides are TGCAGCGTCCTCCGGGACAGGGAGGACAATGAGCAGTTCTTC. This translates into CSVLRDREDNEQFF.